This T cell receptor (beta chain) was profiled in a study of cytomegalovirus exposure and HLA in healthy donors. Study-wide findings and caveats: There were a few CMV-associated chains whose specificity for CMV antigens was confirmed in vitro.

Vbeta (60) and Jbeta (13) primers were used in the PCR. Assay used: immunoSEQ multiplex PCR; TCRdb lists only in-frame clones, some missing. This sample carries 140,000 or so clones, roughly three quarters of them seen once, and the ten largest clones take around 2%. Germline V gene lookup returns CDR1 MNHEY and CDR2 SMNVEV (reference sequence). The length of the CDR3 is 14 residues. Germline trimming cut 4 bases from V and 10 bases from J; bases unmatched to any gene: 6. Comments on this clone: Its antigen is not identified.

Sequences were obtained from PBMCs. J is TRBJ1-6 and V is TRBV27; TRBD1 aligns across 8 bases. The source of this sequence is a woman aged 40 to 50 in good health and CMV-seronegative. DNA for the CDR3: TGTGCCAGCAGTTCCTTGGACAGGGACTCACCCCTCCACTTT. Its translation is CASSSLDRDSPLHF.